This T cell receptor (beta chain) is drawn from a study of low-dose radiotherapy and immunotherapy resistance in tumors. For the study at large: Intravenous nivolumab 240 mg every two weeks plus ipilimumab 1 mg/kg every six weeks was given to patients. The 200 mg/m2 dose of intravenous cyclophosphamide was given every two weeks, one day before radiation and immunotherapy.

The CDR3 has 14 amino acids. Per the germline V gene, CDR1 is LNHDA and CDR2 is SQIVND (reference sequence). V was clipped by 7 bases and J by 5 bases; unmatched bases: 11. Sample time point: before trial treatment. Each donor was administered nivolumab, ipilimumab, aspirin, low-dose cyclophosphamide and low-dose radiotherapy. At least ten counts were recorded for this clonotype. cDNA synthesis used a TRAV/TRBV-specific primer set for both chains. With a V-primer adapter and a constant-region primer, TCRs were amplified for roughly 20 PCR cycles. TCRdb redid the calling of the reads with MiXCR, one entry per CDR3 protein. The sample has some 88,000 distinct CDR3 sequences, 9.4% seen once.

The clonotype was recovered from a male donor with prostate cancer. This specimen consisted of PBMCs, obtained before treatment. The rearrangement uses TRBV19 and TRBJ2-7, with 7 nucleotides matching TRBD1. DNA for the CDR3: TGTGCCAGTAAGGGACAGTCCGGGGCGAACGAGCAGTACTTC. Protein sequence: CASKGQSGANEQYF.